One sample yielded the 22 T cell receptor beta chains listed below, sequenced in a study of shared clonotypes between healthy human individuals. Only in-frame clones appear in the TCRdb table, and some are missing; sequencing was by immunoSEQ multiplex PCR. This table has about 2.4 million clones, roughly nine tenths appearing once. Sequenced material: naive CD4+ T cells sorted from blood. As for subset: CD45RA+ positively selected. These TCRs come from a man between 18 and 35 years old in good health.

Of note for this clone: This sample includes further DNA sequences coding for the same CDR3. This chain links TRBV6-6 with TRBJ1-1; D gene ambiguous. The V gene's germline CDR1 is MNHNY and CDR2 SVGAGI (reference sequence). There are 13 residues in the CDR3. The ends were cut back, 3 bases at V and 0 bases at J, with 5 bases in the middle. In DNA, the CDR3 is TGTGCCAGCAGTTATTTACTGAACACTGAAGCTTTCTTT. Translation: CASSYLLNTEAFF.

The chain combines TRBV5-1 with TRBJ2-2; D gene unclear. CDR3 length equals 14 residues. V was cut by 4 bases and J by 0 bases, with 7 bases left in between. Germline CDR1 SGHRS, CDR2 YFSETQ. The CDR3, as DNA: TGCGCCAGCAGCCCATGGACGAACACCGGGGAGCTGTTTTTT. As protein: CASSPWTNTGELFF.

This rearrangement joins TRBV11-2 to TRBJ2-1; D may be TRBD2 (5 bases). V was trimmed by 3 bases and J by 9 bases, leaving 15 bases between them. Germline CDR1 reads SGHAT; CDR2 reads FQNNGV. The CDR3 is 14 residues long. For the CDR3, the DNA is TGTGCCAGCAGCTTCCTCCTTGGAGAGGGTGAGCAGTTCTTC. Translating gives CASSFLLGEGEQFF.

The chain uses TRBV9 and TRBJ2-7; D tentatively reads TRBD1 or TRBD2 (5 bases each). The V gene's germline CDR1 is SGDLS and CDR2 YYNGEE. V was trimmed by 0 bases and J by 2 bases, leaving 15 bases between them. The CDR3 extends over 16 amino acids. The CDR3 sequence is CASSVDSGTATYEQYF. As DNA, the CDR3 is TGTGCCAGCAGCGTAGATTCCGGGACGGCTACCTACGAGCAGTACTTC.

The rearrangement joins TRBV18 to TRBJ2-7, with a possible D match to TRBD2 (6 bases). Germline-derived CDR1 and CDR2 are KGHSH and LQKENI. The CDR3 is 15 residues long. V was cut by 6 bases and J by 7 bases, with 22 bases left in between. The CDR3 DNA sequence: TGTGCCAGCTCCCCCCGAGTGCGGGGCACGGGGGAGCAGTACTTC. It yields the protein CASSPRVRGTGEQYF. Together with reference TRBV18 and TRBJ2-7, the CDR3 gives the full variable domain: NAGVMQNPRHLVRRRGQEARLRCSPMKGHSHVYWYRQLPEEGLKFMVYLQKENIIDESGMPKERFSAEFPKEGPSILRIQQVVRGDSAAYFCASSPRVRGTGEQYFGPGTRLTVT.

This chain links TRBV4-3 with TRBJ1-1; 9 nucleotides match TRBD1. The CDR3 runs to 16 residues. V dropped 1 base and J dropped 11; count of bases not matched to a gene: 14. Germline CDR1 LGHNA, CDR2 YSLEER. CDR3 DNA sequence: TGCGCCAGCAGCCAAGGGGGGACAGGGAAGAGGGGGCAGGCTTTCTTT. This sequence encodes CASSQGGTGKRGQAFF.

This chain joins TRBV5-1 and TRBJ2-1; 7 nucleotides match TRBD1. The CDR3 has 15 amino acids. V shed 3 bases, J shed 4 bases, and the junction held 7 bases outside the gene matches. CDR1 and CDR2 from the germline V gene are SGHRS and YFSETQ. The CDR3, as DNA: TGCGCCAGCAGCTCCGTGGGACAGCAGTACAATGAGCAGTTCTTC. Translated: CASSSVGQQYNEQFF.

The chain is built from TRBV19 and TRBJ1-1; D gene uncertain. V was clipped by 3 bases and J by 4 bases, with 12 bases between them. There are 14 residues in the CDR3. Per germline, CDR1 LNHDA and CDR2 SQIVND (reference sequence). The CDR3, as DNA: TGTGCCAGTAGTATTTCCCATCCGGGCACTGAAGCTTTCTTT. It encodes CASSISHPGTEAFF.

The chain uses TRBV14 and TRBJ1-5; no clear D. The length of the CDR3 is 13 residues. Germline values: CDR1 SGHDN, CDR2 FVKESK. The germline V and J ends were trimmed by 3 bases and 2 bases, with 5 bases remaining between them. The CDR3: CASSHRGNQPQHF. The CDR3 coding sequence is TGTGCCAGCAGCCACCGAGGCAATCAGCCCCAGCATTTT.

V and J are TRBV6-5 and TRBJ1-4; no definite D call. CDR1 and CDR2 from the germline V gene are MNHEY and SVGAGI. V dropped 0 bases and J dropped 5 bases, with 7 bases sitting between them. The CDR3 sequence is 14 residues long. The CDR3 coding sequence is TGTGCCAGCAGTTACTCGTTAGGGAATGAAAAACTGTTTTTT. Amino acids: CASSYSLGNEKLFF.

The V call is TRBV7-9, the J call TRBJ2-7, with 7 bases lining up with TRBD2. The CDR3 sequence is 16 residues long. Germline-derived CDR1 and CDR2 are SEHNR and FQNEAQ (reference sequence). The trim removed 5 bases at V and 3 bases at J, leaving 13 bases unmatched. As DNA, the CDR3 is TGTGCCAGCAGCCAAAACACCCGGGGGGTGGACTACGAGCAGTACTTC. Translated, it gives CASSQNTRGVDYEQYF.

CDR3 bases: TGTGCCAGCAGGGAGTTGGATACGCAGTATTTT. It translates to CASRELDTQYF. V usage is TRBV7-2 and J usage is TRBJ2-3; D ambiguous. V lost 6 bases and J lost 6, with 7 bases in between. The CDR3 covers 11 residues. CDR1 is SGHTA and CDR2 is FQGNSA in the germline V gene.

The chain is built from TRBV6-6 and TRBJ1-5; no clear D. V lost 5 bases and J lost 0, with 8 bases in between. In germline, CDR1 is MNHNY, CDR2 SVGAGI (reference sequence). This CDR3 spans 14 amino acids. CDR3 residues: CASSTGPSNQPQHF. The CDR3 DNA is TGTGCCAGCAGTACCGGGCCTAGCAATCAGCCCCAGCATTTT.

This chain joins TRBV5-1 and TRBJ2-1; D possibly corresponds to TRBD2 (5 bases). The CDR3 spans 15 residues. CDR1 is SGHRS, CDR2 YFSETQ, per germline. V was cut by 4 bases and J by 9 bases, with 20 bases left in between. The CDR3 DNA reads as TGCGCCAGCAGCGTGGCAGCAGGAGGCTCAGGTGAGCAGTTCTTC. Translating gives CASSVAAGGSGEQFF.

The chain recombines TRBV7-3 with TRBJ1-1; a weak D match, TRBD1 (5 bases). The CDR3 covers 16 residues. Deletions cut 0 bases from V and 2 bases from J, with 13 bases between. Germline loops: CDR1 SGHTA, CDR2 FQGTGA. The CDR3 DNA is TGTGCCAGCAGCTTAACCTCTCAGGGTCCCAACACTGAAGCTTTCTTT. Translation: CASSLTSQGPNTEAFF.

The V and J genes are TRBV5-4 and TRBJ1-2; a possible D gene is TRBD1 (6 bases). V lost 2 bases to trimming and J lost 0 bases, with 11 bases between them. The CDR3 covers 15 residues. CDR1 is SGHNT, CDR2 YYREEE, per germline (reference sequence). In DNA form, the CDR3 reads TGTGCCAGCAGCTTCGGACAGCAAGCTAACTATGGCTACACCTTC. It translates to CASSFGQQANYGYTF.

V is TRBV5-1 and J is TRBJ2-3; a possible D gene is TRBD2 (5 bases). In germline, CDR1 is SGHRS, CDR2 YFSETQ. The CDR3 has 16 amino acids. Trimming pared 0 bases from V and 3 bases from J, leaving 14 bases between. The CDR3 nucleotides are TGCGCCAGCAGCTTGGTGGGTCGGGGTTCGACAGATACGCAGTATTTT. It codes for CASSLVGRGSTDTQYF.

Regarding this clone: One end of the junction fails to match germline, which may point to a read error. The chain couples TRBV7-7 to TRBJ2-3; perhaps TRBD1 as D (6 bases). The germline V gene encodes CDR1 SSHAT and CDR2 FNYEAQ (reference sequence). This CDR3 spans 19 amino acids. CDR3 region: CASSLEDDLTGPRTDTQYF. CDR3 DNA: TGTGCTAGCAGCTTAGAGGACGATTTAACAGGGCCACGCACAGATACGCAGTATTTT.

Remarks on this clone: Other nucleotide sequences in the sample specify the same CDR3. The chain links TRBV28 to TRBJ2-3; D call uncertain. The CDR3 is made up of 12 amino acids. CDR1 and CDR2 from the germline V gene are MDHEN and SYDVKM. V was shortened by 8 bases and J by 0 bases, with 6 bases between the two germline ends. CDR3 residues: CASGPSTDTQYF. As DNA, the CDR3 is TGTGCCAGCGGGCCAAGCACAGATACGCAGTATTTT.

The rearrangement links TRBV4-1 to TRBJ2-5; D is perhaps TRBD1 (5 bases). V lost 1 base, J lost 5 bases, and 11 bases lay in between. The CDR3 runs to 14 residues. Germline CDR1 MGHRA, CDR2 YSYEKL. In nucleotides, the CDR3 is TGCGCCAGCAGCCAAGCACAGGTCGTGGAGACCCAGTACTTC. Encoded protein: CASSQAQVVETQYF.

Notes on this clone: This sample also contains other DNA sequences that code for the same CDR3. The V call is TRBV6-6, the J call TRBJ1-1; D gene unclear. The V end was cut by 2 bases, the J end by 1 base, with 8 bases between. Per germline, CDR1 MNHNY and CDR2 SVGAGI (reference sequence). CDR3 length: 14 amino acids. This CDR3 is CASSYSAGNTEAFF. CDR3 nucleotides: TGTGCCAGCAGTTACAGTGCGGGGAACACTGAAGCTTTCTTT.

The V gene is TRBV7-2, the J gene TRBJ2-1; D not certain. Between the trimmed V and J ends, which lost 5 bases and 3 bases, there was a span of 11 bases. The CDR3 runs to 14 residues. The germline gives CDR1 SGHTA, CDR2 FQGNSA. The CDR3 DNA reads as TGTGCCAGCAGCAAAGGTAGGGACTACAATGAGCAGTTCTTC. Amino acids: CASSKGRDYNEQFF.